A single sample is the source of the 13 T cell receptor beta chains below, sequenced in a study of blood T cells in healthy people across ages (dated by TCRdb to 2015 to 2017). Library preparation was by 5' RACE. Reads for this sample came from an Illumina HiSeq 2500. A second about 7 to 12 cycle PCR used a sample-barcoded 5' primer and a J-beta primer mix. TCRdb handled the public reads itself, with Q25 trimming in fastp and clone calling in MiXCR, and kept productive beta chains. Rows are unified per CDR3 protein, each entry keeping the most common DNA and genes. The sample data list 500,000 to 600,000 distinct CDR3 sequences, and roughly 29% of these were observed just once. Under 20% of the sample is held by the ten biggest clonotypes. Sequencing was done on a sample of blood. These receptors originate from a woman in her 70s in good health.

This CDR3 reads CASSKAEGVPNEKLFF. DNA for the CDR3: TGTGCCAGCAGCAAAGCGGAAGGGGTCCCTAATGAAAAACTGTTTTTT. This chain uses TRBV21-1 with TRBJ1-4; the table's D call, TRBD1, has no DNA check behind it. TRBV21-1 is a recognized pseudogene. CDR3 size: 16 residues.

This clonotype was seen only a few times. This rearrangement joins TRBV4-3 to TRBJ2-5; tentatively, D is TRBD2 (5 bases). Near its end, the DNA agrees better with TRBJ2-1, so the J call may be wrong. The CDR3 is 14 amino acids. The germline CDR1 and CDR2 sequences are LGHNA and YSLEER. CDR3 nucleotide sequence: TGCGCCAGCAGCCAAGATTCTAGCAAGAATGAGCAGTTCTTC. It specifies CASSQDSSKNEQFF.

The sample holds a few counts of this clonotype. The chain employs TRBV11-3 and TRBJ2-3; D is undetermined. This CDR3 contains 14 residues. The germline V gene encodes CDR1 SGHNT and CDR2 YENEEA. V lost 4 bases and J 5 bases, leaving 13 bases between the germline ends. The CDR3 nucleotides are TGTGCCAGCAGCTCCTCGGGCCCCCAAGATACGCAGTATTTT. The encoded protein is CASSSSGPQDTQYF.

The chain links TRBV7-2 to TRBJ1-1; 11 bases agree with TRBD1. Trimming cost V 1 base and J 1 base; bases outside gene matches: 11. CDR3 length: 19 residues. Germline lookup yields CDR1 SGHTA and CDR2 FQGNSA. The CDR3 reads CASSLVGQGALSRNTEAFF. CDR3 bases: TGTGCCAGCAGCTTAGTAGGACAGGGGGCGCTGAGCAGGAACACTGAAGCTTTCTTT.

This clonotype was seen a few times. This chain connects TRBV20-1 to TRBJ1-6; D call uncertain. Trimming removed 3 bases from V and 9 bases from J, with 12 bases in between. CDR1 DFQATT and CDR2 SNEGSKA come from the germline V gene (reference sequence). There are 13 residues in the CDR3. The CDR3 region is CSARSPTSSPLHF. The CDR3, as DNA: TGCAGTGCTAGGTCGCCTACAAGTTCACCCCTCCACTTT.

The CDR3 here is CSVHPAGGQETQYF. CDR3 nucleotides: TGCAGCGTTCATCCCGCCGGGGGCCAAGAGACCCAGTACTTC. The chain uses TRBV29-1 and TRBJ2-5, with D possibly TRBD2 on 6 matching bases. Trimming took off 5 bases at V and 1 base at J, with 14 bases between the two ends. CDR3 length: 14 amino acids. Germline CDR1 reads SQVTM; CDR2 reads ANQGSEA.

There are many counts of this clonotype. CDR3 region: CASSLGWVQETQYF. DNA for the CDR3: TGTGCCAGCAGCTTGGGTTGGGTCCAAGAGACCCAGTACTTC. The rearrangement uses TRBV5-5 and TRBJ2-5; D call uncertain. V was pared by 0 bases and J by 1 base, with 7 bases between. This CDR3 region has 14 residues. CDR1 SGHKS and CDR2 YYEKEE come from the germline V gene (reference sequence).

This clonotype was picked up a small number of times. The chain uses TRBV5-1 and TRBJ2-5; 11 bases align to TRBD2. Trimming removed 0 bases from V and 4 bases from J; junction bases left unmatched: 14. Germline loops: CDR1 SGHRS, CDR2 YFSETQ. This CDR3 comprises 19 residues. CDR3 nucleotide sequence: TGCGCCAGCAGCTTGGGCCTAGCGGGGGGAAGTTCGAGGGCAGAGACCCAGTACTTC. Translated, it gives CASSLGLAGGSSRAETQYF.

This clonotype was observed a single time. The V call is TRBV7-6, the J call TRBJ1-5; D possibly corresponds to TRBD1 (5 bases). This CDR3 spans 16 amino acids. Germline lookup yields CDR1 SGHVS and CDR2 FNYEAQ. The germline V and J ends were trimmed by 2 bases and 3 bases, with 14 bases remaining between them. The DNA for the CDR3 is TGTGCCAGCAGCTTAAAAGAGGGGTGGGACAATCAGCCCCAGCATTTT. Translating gives CASSLKEGWDNQPQHF.

The chain couples TRBV5-1 to TRBJ1-6; D remains ambiguous. CDR1 and CDR2 from the germline V gene are SGHRS and YFSETQ. Trimming took 5 bases from V and 8 from J, leaving 11 bases between them. The CDR3 spans 13 residues. The chain's CDR3 is CASSMWGDSPLHF. The CDR3 region has the DNA TGCGCCAGCAGTATGTGGGGAGATTCACCCCTCCACTTT.

This clonotype was counted a few times. The gene calls are TRBV29-1 and TRBJ1-2, with D maybe TRBD1 (5 bases). The germline V gene has CDR1 SQVTM and CDR2 ANQGSEA. The V end lost 5 bases, the J end lost 2 bases, and 9 bases lay between the germline ends. This CDR3 has 12 residues. The CDR3: CSVLGTNYGYTF. DNA for the CDR3: TGCAGCGTTCTTGGGACCAACTATGGCTACACCTTC.

This clonotype has only a few counts. V gene TRBV12-3 or TRBV12-4 combines with J gene TRBJ2-1; no firm D call. The CDR3 contains 13 residues. Trimming took off 6 bases at V and 7 bases at J, with 13 bases between the two ends. This chain's CDR3 is CASRFQLENEQFF. The CDR3 DNA is TGTGCCAGCAGGTTCCAACTGGAGAATGAGCAGTTCTTC.

This clonotype was detected a few times. The chain combines TRBV12-3 or TRBV12-4 with TRBJ1-5; D remains ambiguous. This CDR3 contains 13 residues. Deletions cut 3 bases from V and 4 bases from J, with 7 bases between. The CDR3 is CASSLSQNQPQHF. The CDR3 DNA reads as TGTGCCAGCAGTTTGTCCCAGAATCAGCCCCAGCATTTT.